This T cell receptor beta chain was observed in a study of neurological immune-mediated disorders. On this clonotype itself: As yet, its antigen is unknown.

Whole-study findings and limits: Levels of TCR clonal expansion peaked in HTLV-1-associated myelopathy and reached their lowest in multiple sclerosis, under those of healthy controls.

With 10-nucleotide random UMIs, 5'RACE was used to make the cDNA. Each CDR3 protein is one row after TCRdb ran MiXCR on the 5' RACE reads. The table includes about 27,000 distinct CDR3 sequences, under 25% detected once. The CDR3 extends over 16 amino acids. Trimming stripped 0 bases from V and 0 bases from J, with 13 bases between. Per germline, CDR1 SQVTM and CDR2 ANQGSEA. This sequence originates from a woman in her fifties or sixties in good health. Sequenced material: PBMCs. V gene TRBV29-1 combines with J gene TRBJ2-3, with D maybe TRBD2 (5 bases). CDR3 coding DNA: TGCAGCGTTGAAGAAAGCCGGAGCGGAAGCACAGATACGCAGTATTTT. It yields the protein CSVEESRSGSTDTQYF.